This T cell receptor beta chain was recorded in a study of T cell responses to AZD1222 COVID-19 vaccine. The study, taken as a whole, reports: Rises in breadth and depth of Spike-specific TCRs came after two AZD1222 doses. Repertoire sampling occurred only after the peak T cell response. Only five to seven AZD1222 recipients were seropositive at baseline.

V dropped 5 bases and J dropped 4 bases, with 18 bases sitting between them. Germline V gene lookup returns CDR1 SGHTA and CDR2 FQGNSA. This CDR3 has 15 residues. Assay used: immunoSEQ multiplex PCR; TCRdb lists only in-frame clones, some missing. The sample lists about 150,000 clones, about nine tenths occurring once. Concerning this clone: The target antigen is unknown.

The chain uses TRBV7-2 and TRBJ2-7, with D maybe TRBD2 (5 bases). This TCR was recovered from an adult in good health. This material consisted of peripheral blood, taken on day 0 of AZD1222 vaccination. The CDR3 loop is CASSKTVGSWYEQYF. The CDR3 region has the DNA TGTGCCAGCAGCAAGACGGTGGGGAGTTGGTACGAGCAGTACTTC.